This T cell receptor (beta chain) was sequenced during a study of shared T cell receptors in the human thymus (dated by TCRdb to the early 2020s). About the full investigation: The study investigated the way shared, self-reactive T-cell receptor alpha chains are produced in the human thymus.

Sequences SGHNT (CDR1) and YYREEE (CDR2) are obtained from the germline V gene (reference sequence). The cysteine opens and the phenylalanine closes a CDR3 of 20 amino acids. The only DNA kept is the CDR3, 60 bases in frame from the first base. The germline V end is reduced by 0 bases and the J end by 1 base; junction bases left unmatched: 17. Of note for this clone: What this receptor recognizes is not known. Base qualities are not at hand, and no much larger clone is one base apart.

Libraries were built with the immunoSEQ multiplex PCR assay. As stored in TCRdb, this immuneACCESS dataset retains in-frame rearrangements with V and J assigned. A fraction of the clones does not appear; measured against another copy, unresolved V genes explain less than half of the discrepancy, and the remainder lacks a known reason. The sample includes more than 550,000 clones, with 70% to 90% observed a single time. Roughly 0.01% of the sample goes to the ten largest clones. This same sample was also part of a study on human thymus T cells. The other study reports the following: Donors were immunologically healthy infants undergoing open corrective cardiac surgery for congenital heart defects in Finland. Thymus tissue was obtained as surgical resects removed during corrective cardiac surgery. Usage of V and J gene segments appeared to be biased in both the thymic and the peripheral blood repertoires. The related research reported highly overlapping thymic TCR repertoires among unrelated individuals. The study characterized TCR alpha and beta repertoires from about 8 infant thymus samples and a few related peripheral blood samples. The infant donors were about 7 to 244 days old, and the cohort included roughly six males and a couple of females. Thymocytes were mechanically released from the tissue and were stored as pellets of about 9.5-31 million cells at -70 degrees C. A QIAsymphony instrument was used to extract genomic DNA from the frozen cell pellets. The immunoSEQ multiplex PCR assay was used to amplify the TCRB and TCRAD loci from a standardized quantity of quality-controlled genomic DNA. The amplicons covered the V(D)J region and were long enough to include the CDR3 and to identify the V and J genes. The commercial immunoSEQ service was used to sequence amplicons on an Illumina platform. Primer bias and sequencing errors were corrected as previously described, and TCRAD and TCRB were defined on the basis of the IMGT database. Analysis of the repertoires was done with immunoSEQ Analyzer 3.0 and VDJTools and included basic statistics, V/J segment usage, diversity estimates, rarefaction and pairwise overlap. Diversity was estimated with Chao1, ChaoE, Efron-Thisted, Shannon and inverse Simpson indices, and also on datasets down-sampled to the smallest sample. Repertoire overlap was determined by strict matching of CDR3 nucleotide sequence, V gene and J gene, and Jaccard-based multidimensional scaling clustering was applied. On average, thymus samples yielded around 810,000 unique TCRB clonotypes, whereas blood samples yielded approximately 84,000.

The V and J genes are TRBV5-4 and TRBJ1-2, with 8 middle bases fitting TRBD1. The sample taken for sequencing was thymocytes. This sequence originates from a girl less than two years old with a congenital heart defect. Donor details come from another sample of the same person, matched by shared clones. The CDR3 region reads CASSLGGTGKLPQLNYGYTF. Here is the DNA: TGTGCCAGCAGCTTGGGTGGGACAGGAAAGCTACCCCAACTTAACTATGGCTACACCTTC.